Sequencing of this T cell receptor beta chain was carried out in a study of cytomegalovirus exposure and HLA in healthy donors. As concerns this clone: What it binds is not known.

Germline assignment: CDR1 ENHRY and CDR2 SYGVKD. V shed 10 bases and J shed 8 bases, with 12 bases lying between them. This CDR3 has 11 amino acids. The PCR was carried out with 60 Vbeta primers and 13 Jbeta primers. The method was immunoSEQ multiplex PCR; TCRdb's version includes in-frame clones alone and lacks a portion of them. This sample's clone table lists about 160,000 clones. Each donor was healthy, and each was a bone marrow donor. General observations from the study: In an earlier analysis, about 87% or about 30%: the productive usage of most TCR beta V segments.

The chain joins TRBV10-3 to TRBJ2-1, with D possibly matching TRBD2 (5 bases). This clonotype was obtained from an older woman in good health and CMV-seronegative. Sequencing was performed on PBMCs. The DNA of the CDR3 is TGTGCCACACGTGCCGGGGATGAGCAGTTCTTC. Translating gives CATRAGDEQFF.